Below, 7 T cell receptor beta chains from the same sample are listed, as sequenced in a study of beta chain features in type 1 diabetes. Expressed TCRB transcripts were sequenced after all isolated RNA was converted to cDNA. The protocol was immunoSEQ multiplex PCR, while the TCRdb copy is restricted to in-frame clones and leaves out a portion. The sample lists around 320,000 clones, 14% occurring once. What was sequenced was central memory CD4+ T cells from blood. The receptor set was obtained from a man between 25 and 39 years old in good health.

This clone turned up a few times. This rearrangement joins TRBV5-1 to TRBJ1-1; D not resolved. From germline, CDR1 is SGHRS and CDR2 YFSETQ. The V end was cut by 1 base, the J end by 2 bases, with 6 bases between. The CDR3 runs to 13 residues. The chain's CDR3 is CASSLFDNTEAFF. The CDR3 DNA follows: TGCGCCAGCAGCTTGTTCGACAACACTGAAGCTTTCTTT. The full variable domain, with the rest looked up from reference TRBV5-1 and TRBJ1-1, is KAGVTQTPRYLIKTRGQQVTLSCSPISGHRSVSWYQQTPGQGLQFLFEYFSETQRNKGNFPGRFSGRQFSNSRSEMNVSTLELGDSALYLCASSLFDNTEAFFGQGTRLTVV.

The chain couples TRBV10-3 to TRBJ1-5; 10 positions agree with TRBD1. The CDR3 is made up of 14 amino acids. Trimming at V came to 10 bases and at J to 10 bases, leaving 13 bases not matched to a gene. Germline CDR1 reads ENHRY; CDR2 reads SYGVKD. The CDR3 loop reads CASRSGQGSLPQHF. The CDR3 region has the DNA TGTGCCAGCAGATCGGGACAGGGGAGTTTACCCCAGCATTTT.

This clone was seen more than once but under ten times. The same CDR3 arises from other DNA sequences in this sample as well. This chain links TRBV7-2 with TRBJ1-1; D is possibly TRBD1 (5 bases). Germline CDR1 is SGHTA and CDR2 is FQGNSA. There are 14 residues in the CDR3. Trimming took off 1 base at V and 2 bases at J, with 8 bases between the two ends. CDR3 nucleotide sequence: TGTGCCAGCAGCTTAGGGAGGGGAAACACTGAAGCTTTCTTT. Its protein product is CASSLGRGNTEAFF.

CDR3 sequence (DNA): TGTGCCAGCAGTGAATTCCCGGACAGCTCTGGGGCCAACGTCCTGACTTTC. It yields the protein CASSEFPDSSGANVLTF. The chain combines TRBV25-1 with TRBJ2-6; D possibly corresponds to TRBD1 (6 bases). V lost 1 base to trimming and J lost 0 bases, with 10 bases between them. The V gene's germline CDR1 is MGHDK and CDR2 SYGVNS. This CDR3 region has 17 residues.

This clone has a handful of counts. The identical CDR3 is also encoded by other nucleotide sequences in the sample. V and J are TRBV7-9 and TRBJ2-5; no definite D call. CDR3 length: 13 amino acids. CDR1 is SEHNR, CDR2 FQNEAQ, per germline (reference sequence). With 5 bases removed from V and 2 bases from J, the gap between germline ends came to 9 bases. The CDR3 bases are TGTGCCAGCAGCCGTGCAGCACAAGAGACCCAGTACTTC. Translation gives CASSRAAQETQYF.

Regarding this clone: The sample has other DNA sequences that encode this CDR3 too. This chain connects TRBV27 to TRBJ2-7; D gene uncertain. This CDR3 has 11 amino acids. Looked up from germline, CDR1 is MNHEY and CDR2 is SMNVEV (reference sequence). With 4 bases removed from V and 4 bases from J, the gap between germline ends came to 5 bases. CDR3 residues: CASSSLYEQYF. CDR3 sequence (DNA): TGTGCCAGCAGTTCTCTTTACGAGCAGTACTTC.

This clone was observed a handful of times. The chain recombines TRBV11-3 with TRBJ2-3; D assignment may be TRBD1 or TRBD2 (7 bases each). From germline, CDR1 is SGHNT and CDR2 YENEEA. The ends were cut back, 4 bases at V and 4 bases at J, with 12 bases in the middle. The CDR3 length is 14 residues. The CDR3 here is CASSSGGTADTQYF. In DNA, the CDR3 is TGTGCCAGCAGCTCCGGGGGGACAGCAGATACGCAGTATTTT. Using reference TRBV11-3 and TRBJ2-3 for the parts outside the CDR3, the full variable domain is EAGVVQSPRYKIIEKKQPVAFWCNPISGHNTLYWYLQNLGQGPELLIRYENEEAVDDSQLPKDRFSAERLKGVDSTLKIQPAELGDSAVYLCASSSGGTADTQYFGPGTRLTVL.